This is a list of T cell receptor beta chains from one sample in a study of blood T cells in healthy people across ages. One entry per CDR3 protein, called by TCRdb with MiXCR from the 5' RACE reads. The top ten clones hold 5% to 7% of a sample with 1,300,000 or so distinct CDR3 sequences, roughly 59% of them seen once. The specimen sequenced was blood. Receptors were obtained from a man aged 18 to 30 in good health. The CDR3 runs from the conserved cysteine through the conserved F or W. Fields, in order: J gene, V gene, clone size, D gene, CDR3 DNA, CDR3 protein. The D gene is left open where the match is weak. Not every row has a clone size; where given, it reads once, few, many or a size class.

j_gene: TRBJ2-5
v_gene: TRBV24-1
abundance: -
d_gene: TRBD1
CDR3nt: TGTGCCACCAGTGCCTTAGGGGACAGGGGGCGGGAGACCCAGTACTTC
CDR3aa: CATSALGDRGRETQYF

j_gene: TRBJ2-5
v_gene: TRBV12-3/TRBV12-4
abundance: -
d_gene: TRBD1
CDR3nt: TGTGCCAGCAGCCGAGGACTCGGGGACAGCCAAGAGACCCAGTACTTC
CDR3aa: CASSRGLGDSQETQYF

j_gene: TRBJ2-1
v_gene: TRBV29-1
abundance: -
d_gene: TRBD1
CDR3nt: TGCAGCGTTGCGGAACTTCAGGGGGTGGGTGAGCAGTTCTTC
CDR3aa: CSVAELQGVGEQFF

j_gene: TRBJ2-3
v_gene: TRBV2
abundance: -
d_gene: TRBD2
CDR3nt: TGTGCCAGCAGTGGGACTAGCGGGACCGGAGATACGCAGTATTTT
CDR3aa: CASSGTSGTGDTQYF

j_gene: TRBJ2-7
v_gene: TRBV2
abundance: -
d_gene: -
CDR3nt: TGTGCCAGCAGTGAACAGACCTACGAGCAGTACTTC
CDR3aa: CASSEQTYEQYF

j_gene: TRBJ1-6
v_gene: TRBV28
abundance: few
d_gene: -
CDR3nt: TGTGCCAGCAGTATGAGTTACTCCTATAATTCACCCCTCCACTTT
CDR3aa: CASSMSYSYNSPLHF

j_gene: TRBJ2-1
v_gene: TRBV6-1
abundance: -
d_gene: TRBD1
CDR3nt: TGTGCCATTACACCGACAGGGAGCTACAATGAGCAGTTCTTC
CDR3aa: CAITPTGSYNEQFF

j_gene: TRBJ2-7
v_gene: TRBV12-3/TRBV12-4
abundance: -
d_gene: -
CDR3nt: TGTGCCATCCGGCTACGGGACACAACCTACGAGCAGTACTTC
CDR3aa: CAIRLRDTTYEQYF

j_gene: TRBJ1-4
v_gene: TRBV12-3/TRBV12-4
abundance: -
d_gene: TRBD1
CDR3nt: TGTGCCAGCAGTTCGACAGGGGATATTAATGAAAAACTGTTTTTT
CDR3aa: CASSSTGDINEKLFF

j_gene: TRBJ2-7
v_gene: TRBV12-3/TRBV12-4
abundance: -
d_gene: -
CDR3nt: TGTGCCAGCAGTTTAGCGACAGGGAGGTTGGTCTACGAGCAGTACTTC
CDR3aa: CASSLATGRLVYEQYF

j_gene: TRBJ2-1
v_gene: TRBV10-3
abundance: few
d_gene: TRBD1
CDR3nt: TGTGCCCTTAGAGGCCGGGACAGGGGGCTAAATGAGCAGTTCTTC
CDR3aa: CALRGRDRGLNEQFF

j_gene: TRBJ2-7
v_gene: TRBV4-1
abundance: few
d_gene: -
CDR3nt: TGCGCCAGCAGCCCGCACCCAATGAGCTCCTACGAGCAGTACTTC
CDR3aa: CASSPHPMSSYEQYF

j_gene: TRBJ1-1
v_gene: TRBV6-1
abundance: once
d_gene: -
CDR3nt: TGTGCCAGCAGCCCCCCTCCGGGGGCCTCTCCGAACACTGAAGCTTTCTTT
CDR3aa: CASSPPPGASPNTEAFF

j_gene: TRBJ1-1
v_gene: TRBV6-5
abundance: -
d_gene: -
CDR3nt: TGTGCCAGCAGTTACTCGTGGGGGATCAACACTGAAGCTTTCTTT
CDR3aa: CASSYSWGINTEAFF